This entry features one TCR beta chain sequence. PCR amplification relied on 60 Vbeta primers (plus 13 Jbeta primers). Some clones are missing from TCRdb's copy, which holds only in-frame ones; the method was immunoSEQ multiplex PCR. The sample lists roughly 100,000 clones; 65% to 90% were seen once. V was shortened by 3 bases and J by 6 bases, with 13 bases between the two germline ends. CDR1 is SNHLY, CDR2 FYNNEI, per germline. This CDR3 has 14 residues. The data derive from a study of cytomegalovirus exposure and HLA in healthy donors. What was sequenced was PBMCs. The chain carries TRBV2 and TRBJ2-3; the D gene is possibly TRBD2 (5 bases). The clonotype originates from a man aged 50 to 60 in good health and CMV-seronegative. CDR3 protein: CASSDEGYGDTQYF. The CDR3 DNA reads TGTGCCAGCAGTGATGAGGGCTATGGGGATACGCAGTATTTT.